A selection of T cell receptor beta chains follows, all from one sample in a study of technical replicates of blood from a few donors. Profiled with immunoSEQ multiplex PCR; TCRdb holds only in-frame clones, not every one. Of some 70,000 clones listed, less than 98% are singletons. Sequencing was carried out using T cells isolated from PBMCs. The receptors derive from a human donor in good health. The CDR3 runs from the conserved cysteine through the conserved F or W. D genes are given only for firm matches. Not all rows give a size; the values are once, few, many and, for expanded clones, a class.

v_call: TRBV28; clone_size: NA; d_call: NA; j_call: TRBJ1-2; cdr3_nt: TGTGCCAGCAGTTCTGAATCGACACAATTCTATGGCTACACCTTC; cdr3_aa: CASSSESTQFYGYTF
v_call: TRBV14; clone_size: NA; d_call: NA; j_call: TRBJ1-4; cdr3_nt: TGTGCCAGCAGCTCATACAGGGCAACTAATGAAAAACTGTTTTTT; cdr3_aa: CASSSYRATNEKLFF
v_call: TRBV29-1; clone_size: NA; d_call: NA; j_call: TRBJ2-7; cdr3_nt: TGCAGCGTCTTAGGCGGGCGGGGCTACGAGCAGTACTTC; cdr3_aa: CSVLGGRGYEQYF
v_call: TRBV28; clone_size: NA; d_call: TRBD1; j_call: TRBJ1-5; cdr3_nt: TGTGCCAGCAGGGCGGACAGGGAACCTTATAGCAATCAGCCCCAGCATTTT; cdr3_aa: CASRADREPYSNQPQHF
v_call: TRBV28; clone_size: NA; d_call: TRBD2; j_call: TRBJ2-3; cdr3_nt: TGTGCCAGCACCCCGGGGAGGGCCCGTACGCAGTATTTT; cdr3_aa: CASTPGRARTQYF
v_call: TRBV19; clone_size: once; d_call: TRBD1; j_call: TRBJ2-5; cdr3_nt: TGTGCCAGTAGTAGCTGGGACAGGGTCGGGGGTTCAAACCTAGAGACCCAGTACTTC; cdr3_aa: CASSSWDRVGGSNLETQYF
v_call: TRBV6-5; clone_size: NA; d_call: NA; j_call: TRBJ2-7; cdr3_nt: TGTGCCAGCAGTCCTTCTAATGACGAGCAGTACTTC; cdr3_aa: CASSPSNDEQYF
v_call: TRBV4-2; clone_size: NA; d_call: NA; j_call: TRBJ1-2; cdr3_nt: TGTGCCAGCAGCCAAGAATCAGGGGATGGCTACACCTTC; cdr3_aa: CASSQESGDGYTF
v_call: TRBV29-1; clone_size: NA; d_call: TRBD1; j_call: TRBJ1-1; cdr3_nt: TGCAGCGTTGACGGGGACAGTGAAGCTTTCTTT; cdr3_aa: CSVDGDSEAFF
v_call: TRBV14; clone_size: NA; d_call: TRBD1; j_call: TRBJ1-1; cdr3_nt: TGTGCCAGCAGCCAAGGACAGGGGTTGAACACTGAAGCTTTCTTT; cdr3_aa: CASSQGQGLNTEAFF
v_call: TRBV11-2; clone_size: NA; d_call: NA; j_call: TRBJ2-7; cdr3_nt: TGTGCCAGCAGCCGAGTACTTTACGAGCAGTACTTC; cdr3_aa: CASSRVLYEQYF
v_call: TRBV28; clone_size: NA; d_call: TRBD1; j_call: TRBJ2-1; cdr3_nt: TGTGCCAGCAGACCGGGACAGGCCTACAATGAGCAGTTCTTC; cdr3_aa: CASRPGQAYNEQFF
v_call: TRBV2; clone_size: NA; d_call: NA; j_call: TRBJ1-5; cdr3_nt: TGTGCCAGCACCAAAGAACGGAGTAGCAATCAGCCCCAGCATTTT; cdr3_aa: CASTKERSSNQPQHF
v_call: TRBV27; clone_size: NA; d_call: TRBD1; j_call: TRBJ1-1; cdr3_nt: TGTGCCAGCAGTGACGGACAGGGGAGGGCTGAAGCTTTCTTT; cdr3_aa: CASSDGQGRAEAFF
v_call: TRBV7-2; clone_size: NA; d_call: NA; j_call: TRBJ1-1; cdr3_nt: TGTGCCAGCAGCCTTCAGTTATCCAGGCCTGAAGCTTTCTTT; cdr3_aa: CASSLQLSRPEAFF
v_call: TRBV6-5; clone_size: NA; d_call: TRBD2; j_call: TRBJ2-5; cdr3_nt: TGTGCCAGCAGCCTCGGGGGGGCCCAGTACTTC; cdr3_aa: CASSLGGAQYF
v_call: TRBV15; clone_size: NA; d_call: TRBD2; j_call: TRBJ2-2; cdr3_nt: TGTGCCACCAGCAGACGCCACCCCCGGGGAGGGACCGGGGAGCTGTTTTTT; cdr3_aa: CATSRRHPRGGTGELFF
v_call: TRBV4-1; clone_size: NA; d_call: TRBD1; j_call: TRBJ1-1; cdr3_nt: TGCGCCAGCAGCCCTTTTACAGGGGCGAACACTGAAGCTTTCTTT; cdr3_aa: CASSPFTGANTEAFF
v_call: TRBV6-6; clone_size: NA; d_call: NA; j_call: TRBJ1-5; cdr3_nt: TGTGCCAGCAGTTACTCAGGGGCCCAGCCCCAGCATTTT; cdr3_aa: CASSYSGAQPQHF
v_call: TRBV7-7; clone_size: NA; d_call: NA; j_call: TRBJ2-5; cdr3_nt: TGTGCCAGCAGCTTGGACTGGCATGAAGAGACCCAGTACTTC; cdr3_aa: CASSLDWHEETQYF
v_call: TRBV4-3; clone_size: NA; d_call: NA; j_call: TRBJ2-1; cdr3_nt: TGCGCCAGCAGCTTCAGCCAGGGCGCTGAGCAGTTCTTC; cdr3_aa: CASSFSQGAEQFF
v_call: TRBV4-3; clone_size: NA; d_call: NA; j_call: TRBJ1-2; cdr3_nt: TGCGCCAGCAGCCAAGAACTTCCAGGGAACTATGGCTACACCTTC; cdr3_aa: CASSQELPGNYGYTF
v_call: TRBV5-1; clone_size: NA; d_call: NA; j_call: TRBJ1-1; cdr3_nt: TGCGCCAGCAGCTCCTCGAGGCTTCCGAACACTGAAGCTTTCTTT; cdr3_aa: CASSSSRLPNTEAFF
v_call: TRBV30; clone_size: NA; d_call: NA; j_call: TRBJ1-5; cdr3_nt: TGTGCCTATCGAGCGGTCCTAGGCCAGCCCCAGCATTTT; cdr3_aa: CAYRAVLGQPQHF
v_call: TRBV19; clone_size: NA; d_call: NA; j_call: TRBJ2-7; cdr3_nt: TGTGCCAGTAGTACCAGACAGGATTGGTACGAGCAGTACTTC; cdr3_aa: CASSTRQDWYEQYF
v_call: TRBV19; clone_size: NA; d_call: TRBD1; j_call: TRBJ2-7; cdr3_nt: TGTGCCAGTAGTGAGCGACAGGGTGCCTACGAGCAGTACTTC; cdr3_aa: CASSERQGAYEQYF
v_call: TRBV28; clone_size: NA; d_call: NA; j_call: TRBJ2-7; cdr3_nt: TGTGCCAGCAGTTTATCAAACAGGGCCTACGAGCAGTACTTC; cdr3_aa: CASSLSNRAYEQYF
v_call: TRBV13; clone_size: NA; d_call: TRBD1; j_call: TRBJ1-4; cdr3_nt: TGTGCCAGCAGCCAGGGGGAGGAAGGGGAAAAACTGTTTTTT; cdr3_aa: CASSQGEEGEKLFF
v_call: TRBV6-5; clone_size: NA; d_call: TRBD1; j_call: TRBJ1-1; cdr3_nt: TGTGCCAGCAGTTACGATGACAGGGTTGGGGCTTTCTTT; cdr3_aa: CASSYDDRVGAFF
v_call: TRBV6-5; clone_size: NA; d_call: NA; j_call: TRBJ1-1; cdr3_nt: TGTGCCAGCAGTTACAATACAGCCGCGTTACTCACTGAAGCTTTCTTT; cdr3_aa: CASSYNTAALLTEAFF
v_call: TRBV2; clone_size: NA; d_call: NA; j_call: TRBJ2-1; cdr3_nt: TGTGCCAGCAGTGCAAGTACAGGGTCCTACAATGAGCAGTTCTTC; cdr3_aa: CASSASTGSYNEQFF
v_call: TRBV10-3; clone_size: NA; d_call: NA; j_call: TRBJ2-3; cdr3_nt: TGTGCCATCAGTGAAGACCCCACAGGTACGCAGTATTTT; cdr3_aa: CAISEDPTGTQYF